Listed here is a single T cell receptor beta chain. One entry per CDR3 protein, called by TCRdb with MiXCR from the RT-PCR reads. Of 650,000 to 800,000 distinct CDR3 sequences listed, about 14% are singletons. This TCR came from a female donor in good health, serving as a healthy control. Sequencing was performed on memory CD4+ T cells from blood.

This chain's CDR3 is CAWSVQGARQQFF. The CDR3 coding sequence is TGTGCCTGGAGTGTACAGGGAGCGCGGCAGCAGTTCTTC. This chain joins TRBV30 and TRBJ2-1, with D possibly TRBD1 on 6 matching bases. The CDR3 sequence is 13 residues long. Germline CDR1 is GTSNPN and CDR2 is SVGIG (reference sequence). Trimming removed 0 bases at V and 11 bases at J, with 14 bases between.